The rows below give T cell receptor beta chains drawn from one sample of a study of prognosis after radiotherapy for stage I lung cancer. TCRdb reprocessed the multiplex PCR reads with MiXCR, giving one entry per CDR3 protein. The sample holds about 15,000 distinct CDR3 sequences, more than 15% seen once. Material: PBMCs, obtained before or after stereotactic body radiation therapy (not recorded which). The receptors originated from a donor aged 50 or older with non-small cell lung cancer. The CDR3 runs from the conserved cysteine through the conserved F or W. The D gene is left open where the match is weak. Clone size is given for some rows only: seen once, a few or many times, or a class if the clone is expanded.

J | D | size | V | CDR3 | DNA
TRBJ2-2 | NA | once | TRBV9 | CASSNTPMVNTGEPLF | TGTGCCAGCAGTAATACACCGATGGTGAACACCGGGGAGCCGCTTTTT
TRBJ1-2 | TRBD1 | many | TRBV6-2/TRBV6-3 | CASSYFDRVGIGRGYTF | TGTGCCAGCAGTTATTTCGACAGGGTAGGGATTGGGCGTGGCTACACCTTC
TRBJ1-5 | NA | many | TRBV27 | CASRPDSNQPQHF | TGTGCCAGCAGACCGGATAGCAATCAGCCCCAGCATTTT
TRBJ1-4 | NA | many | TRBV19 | CASSIAKHATNEKLFF | TGTGCCAGTAGCATTGCCAAACACGCAACTAATGAAAAACTGTTTTTT
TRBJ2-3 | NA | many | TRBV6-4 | CASSDGRVPSTDTQYF | TGTGCCAGCAGTGACGGTAGGGTACCTAGCACAGATACGCAGTATTTT
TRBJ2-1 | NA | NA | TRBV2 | CASRQRCHTYNEQFF | TGTGCCAGCAGGCAAAGGTGTCACACCTACAATGAGCAGTTCTTC
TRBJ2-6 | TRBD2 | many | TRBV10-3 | CAISDPGLAGAGANVLTF | TGTGCCATCAGTGACCCCGGACTAGCGGGAGCTGGGGCCAACGTCCTGACTTTC
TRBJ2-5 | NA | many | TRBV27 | CASSLSVWAAQETQYF | TGTGCCAGCAGTTTAAGTGTGTGGGCAGCCCAAGAGACCCAGTACTTC
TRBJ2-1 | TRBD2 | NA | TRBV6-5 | CASSYFETSGVSSYEQFF | TGTGCCAGCAGTTACTTTGAGACTAGCGGGGTCAGCTCCTATGAGCAGTTCTTC
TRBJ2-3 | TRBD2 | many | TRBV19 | CAGSGATSGGIDTQYF | TGTGCCGGTAGTGGGGCGACTAGCGGGGGAATTGATACGCAGTATTTT
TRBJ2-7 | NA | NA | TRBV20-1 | CSVTGTGFFYEQYF | TGCAGTGTAACCGGGACGGGATTTTTCTACGAGCAGTACTTC
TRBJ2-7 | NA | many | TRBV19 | CASSIKAGPGGAYEQYF | TGTGCCAGTAGTATAAAAGCGGGCCCCGGTGGTGCCTACGAGCAGTACTTC
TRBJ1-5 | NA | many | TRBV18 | CASSPGAEKGQPQHF | TGTGCCAGCTCACCTGGTGCGGAGAAAGGTCAGCCCCAGCATTTT
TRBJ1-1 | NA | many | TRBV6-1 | CASSPIPYSGTEAFF | TGTGCCAGCAGCCCAATACCGTATTCGGGCACTGAAGCTTTCTTT
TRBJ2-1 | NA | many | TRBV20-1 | CNARERELNSYNEQFF | TGCAATGCTAGAGAACGGGAGCTCAACTCCTACAATGAGCAGTTCTTC
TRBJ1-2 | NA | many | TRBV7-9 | CASSLAPVNYGYTF | TGTGCCAGCAGCTTAGCGCCGGTGAACTATGGCTACACCTTC
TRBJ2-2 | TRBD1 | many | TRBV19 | CASRIGQGGTGELFF | TGTGCCAGTAGAATTGGACAGGGCGGCACCGGGGAGCTGTTTTTT
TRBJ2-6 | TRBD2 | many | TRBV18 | CASSPREEPGANVLTF | TGTGCCAGCTCACCGCGGGAGGAGCCCGGGGCCAACGTCCTGACTTTC
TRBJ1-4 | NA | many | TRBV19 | CASSREGYRGNEKLFF | TGTGCCAGTAGCAGAGAAGGGTATAGGGGTAATGAAAAACTGTTTTTT
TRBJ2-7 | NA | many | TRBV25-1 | CASSEEVGVLYEQYF | TGTGCCAGCAGTGAAGAGGTGGGAGTCTTATACGAGCAGTACTTC
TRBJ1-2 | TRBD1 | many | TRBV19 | CASSTDRGLAGYTF | TGTGCCAGTAGTACGGACAGGGGGCTTGCTGGCTACACCTTC
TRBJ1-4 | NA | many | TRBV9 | CASSVGAGSHEKLFF | TGTGCCAGCAGCGTAGGGGCGGGTTCTCATGAAAAACTGTTTTTT
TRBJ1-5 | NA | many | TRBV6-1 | CASVQSYSNQPQHF | TGTGCCAGCGTACAGAGCTATAGCAATCAGCCCCAGCATTTT
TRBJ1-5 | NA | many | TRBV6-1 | CASLRGGGMSNQPQHF | TGTGCCAGCTTGAGGGGAGGGGGGATGAGTAATCAGCCCCAGCATTTT
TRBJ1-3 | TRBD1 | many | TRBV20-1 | CSAPDREAGNTIYF | TGCAGTGCCCCCGACAGGGAGGCTGGAAACACCATATATTTT
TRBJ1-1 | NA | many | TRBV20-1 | CSASLAFNTEAFF | TGCAGTGCTAGTTTGGCTTTTAACACTGAAGCTTTCTTT
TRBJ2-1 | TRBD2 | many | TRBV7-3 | CASSLRASGGLGEQFF | TGTGCCAGCAGCTTAAGGGCTAGCGGGGGATTGGGTGAGCAGTTCTTC
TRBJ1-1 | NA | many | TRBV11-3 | CASSLSGGLSRNTEAFF | TGTGCCAGCAGCTTAAGTGGGGGGCTGAGTAGGAACACTGAAGCTTTCTTT
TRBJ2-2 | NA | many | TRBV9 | CASSVRIGQLQNTGELFF | TGTGCCAGCAGCGTGAGGATAGGACAGCTACAGAACACCGGGGAGCTGTTTTTT
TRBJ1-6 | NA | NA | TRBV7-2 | CANSLLGPYNSPLHF | TGTGCCAACAGCTTATTAGGTCCCTATAATTCACCCCTCCACTTT
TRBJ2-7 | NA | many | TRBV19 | CASSMLLGQGPREQYF | TGTGCCAGTAGTATGTTACTGGGGCAGGGGCCAAGGGAGCAGTACTTC
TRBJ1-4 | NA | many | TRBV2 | CASSSDRGGAVELFF | TGTGCCAGCAGCTCCGACCGAGGGGGAGCAGTGGAACTGTTTTTT
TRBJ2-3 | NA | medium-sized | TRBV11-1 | CASSPTGTDTQYF | TGTGCCAGCAGCCCGACAGGAACAGATACGCAGTATTTT
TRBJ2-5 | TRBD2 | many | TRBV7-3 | CASSWGLASETQYF | TGTGCCAGCAGCTGGGGACTAGCAAGTGAGACCCAGTACTTC
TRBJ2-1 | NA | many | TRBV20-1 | CSARRAGFYEQFF | TGCAGTGCTAGGAGGGCCGGTTTCTATGAGCAGTTCTTC
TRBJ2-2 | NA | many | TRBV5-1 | CTSSLEPGTGELFF | TGCACCAGCAGCTTGGAGCCCGGGACCGGGGAGCTGTTTTTT
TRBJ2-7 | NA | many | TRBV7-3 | CASSSNYYEQYF | TGTGCCAGCAGCTCCAACTACTACGAGCAGTACTTC
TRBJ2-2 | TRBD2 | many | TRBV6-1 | CAGQPVPGLAGTGELFF | TGTGCCGGCCAACCTGTTCCGGGACTAGCCGGCACCGGGGAGCTGTTTTTT
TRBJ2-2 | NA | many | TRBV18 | CASSPHAGTGELFF | TGTGCCAGCTCACCACATGCAGGCACCGGGGAGCTGTTTTTT
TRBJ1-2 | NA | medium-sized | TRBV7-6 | CASSLVEPRAGSNYGYTF | TGTGCCAGCAGCTTAGTTGAACCCAGGGCGGGGAGTAACTATGGCTACACCTTC
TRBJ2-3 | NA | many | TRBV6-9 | CASSYSGPRADTQYF | TGTGCCAGCAGTTACTCCGGTCCTCGAGCAGATACGCAGTATTTT
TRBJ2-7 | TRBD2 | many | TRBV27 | CASRSSGNGLEQYF | TGTGCCAGCAGGTCTAGCGGGAACGGGCTCGAGCAGTACTTC
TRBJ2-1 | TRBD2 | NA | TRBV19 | CASSSSGISYNEQFF | TGTGCCAGTAGTTCCAGCGGGATCTCCTACAATGAGCAGTTCTTC
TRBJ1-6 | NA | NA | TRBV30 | CAWARQGTSPLHF | TGTGCCTGGGCTCGCCAGGGAACTTCACCCCTCCACTTT
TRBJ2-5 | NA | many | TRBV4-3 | CASSQGQGWGETQYF | TGCGCCAGCAGCCAGGGTCAGGGGTGGGGAGAGACCCAGTACTTC
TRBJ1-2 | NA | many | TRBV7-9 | CASSLEGYGYTF | TGTGCCAGCAGCTTAGAGGGCTATGGCTACACCTTC